A selection of T cell receptor beta chains follows, all from one sample in a study of T cells in Graves' hyperthyroidism and ophthalmopathy. One entry per CDR3 protein, called by TCRdb with MiXCR from the multiplex PCR reads. The sample has 470,000 or so distinct CDR3 sequences, 20% seen once. The material sequenced was blood. The origin of the receptors is a man younger than 30 with Graves' hyperthyroidism. Both conserved end residues are part of each CDR3.

v_gene	CDR3aa
TRBV9	CASSVDGSNYGYTF
TRBV28	CASSTGTGGVYSNQPQHF
TRBV12-3/TRBV12-4	CASSLGAGELFF
TRBV27	CASSFAPESTIYF
TRBV30	CACTPDSNYGYTF
TRBV28	CATGPAYGELFF
TRBV30	CAWSVLTEASF
TRBV30	CAGNSYNQPQHF
TRBV4-1	CASSMAFGELFF
TRBV28	CASTRIRGHSIF
TRBV12-3/TRBV12-4	CASAKGGMNTEAFF
TRBV19	CASSIARDSSHTEAFF
TRBV10-3	CAISRQGAGNTEAFF
TRBV28	CASSVAGYEQYF
TRBV28	CASSFMTGESYEQYF
TRBV6-4	CATESSGYEQYF
TRBV7-2	CASSSSGTSAETQYF
TRBV28	CASLAWDSGGGYTF